A selection of T cell receptor beta chains follows, all from one sample in a study of beta chain features in type 1 diabetes. Repertoires were generated with immunoSEQ multiplex PCR, while TCRdb's copy carries only in-frame clones and drops some. Of some 250,000 clones in the sample, approximately 11% were seen once. Sequencing was done on a sample of naive CD4+ T cells from blood. These receptors were taken from a man aged 25 to 45 with type 1 diabetes. The CDR3 runs from the conserved cysteine through the conserved F or W. A D gene is named only where the DNA matches it firmly. The size field is filled for only some rows; it gives once, few, many or a size class.

j_call v_call d_call clone_size cdr3_nt cdr3_aa
TRBJ2-7 TRBV18 NA few TGTGCCAGCTCACCAGGGGGGGGCAGGCTATCCAACGAGCAGTACTTC CASSPGGGRLSNEQYF
TRBJ2-3 TRBV5-1 TRBD2 NA TGCGCCAGCAGCAGAGGACTAGCGGGGGGCGTCACAGATACGCAGTATTTT CASSRGLAGGVTDTQYF
TRBJ2-3 TRBV7-9 NA few TGTGCCAGCAGCCAAGCGGCCACAGATACGCAGTATTTT CASSQAATDTQYF
TRBJ2-7 TRBV7-9 NA NA TGTGCCATTGGGGCGGCGGGGAGCTCCTACGAGCAGTACTTC CAIGAAGSSYEQYF
TRBJ1-4 TRBV9 TRBD1 NA TGTGCCAGCAGTGTTGGGACAGGCTATGAAAAACTGTTTTTT CASSVGTGYEKLFF
TRBJ1-2 TRBV7-9 TRBD1 few TGTGCCAGCAGCCCCTTAGGGGGCGCCTCAAACTATGGCTACACCTTC CASSPLGGASNYGYTF
TRBJ1-5 TRBV10-3 NA few TGTGCCATCAGTGAGTCCGTCAGGTACTTAATAAGTCCTCTCTATAGCAATCAGCCCCAGCATTTT CAISESVRYLISPLYSNQPQHF
TRBJ1-1 TRBV7-3 NA few TGTGCCAGCAGCTTAAAGGGGGGGGACACTGAAGCTTTCTTT CASSLKGGDTEAFF
TRBJ1-2 TRBV7-9 NA few TGTGCCAGCAGCTTAGGGGGGGTCCAACAACGTGGTGGCTACACCTTC CASSLGGVQQRGGYTF
TRBJ2-7 TRBV30 TRBD1 NA TGTGCCTGGAGTGTCCAGGGGGCCTACGAGCAGTACTTC CAWSVQGAYEQYF
TRBJ2-1 TRBV5-1 TRBD2 few TGCGCCAGCGATATTGGGGGTAGCGGGGACAATGAGCAGTTCTTC CASDIGGSGDNEQFF
TRBJ2-7 TRBV15 NA NA TGTGCCACCAGCAGAGACTGGTTGGCCGACGAGCAGTACTTC CATSRDWLADEQYF
TRBJ2-1 TRBV5-1 TRBD2 NA TGCGCCAGCAGCCCGGCTAGCGGGGGGGCTATTGAGCAGTTCTTC CASSPASGGAIEQFF
TRBJ2-3 TRBV5-4 NA few TGTGCCAGCAGCTTGGCACATGCGGGCATCACAGATACGCAGTATTTT CASSLAHAGITDTQYF
TRBJ1-1 TRBV7-2 NA NA TGTGCCAGCAGCTTATCAGGGGTGAACACTGAAGCTTTCTTT CASSLSGVNTEAFF
TRBJ2-2 TRBV5-1 NA NA TGCGCCAGCAGCTTCTCGACACCGAACACCGGGGAGCTGTTTTTT CASSFSTPNTGELFF
TRBJ1-2 TRBV5-1 NA few TGCGCCAGCAGCTTGGCCGAGGGCCGATACGGCTACACCTTC CASSLAEGRYGYTF
TRBJ2-2 TRBV29-1 NA NA TGCAGCGTTGTGACAGTGAACACCGGGGAGCTGTTTTTT CSVVTVNTGELFF
TRBJ1-2 TRBV5-4 NA NA TGTGCCAGCAGACCGATAGCCAACTATGGCTACACCTTC CASRPIANYGYTF
TRBJ2-2 TRBV2 TRBD1 few TGTGCCAGCACGAACAGGGGCACCGGGGAGCTGTTTTTT CASTNRGTGELFF
TRBJ2-7 TRBV6-1 NA few TGTGCCAGCAGTCGTAACAGTCTCTCCTACGAGCAGTACTTC CASSRNSLSYEQYF
TRBJ2-7 TRBV28 TRBD1 few TGTGCCAGCAGTCCGGGACAGGGTGGCGAGCAGTACTTC CASSPGQGGEQYF
TRBJ2-1 TRBV11-3 NA few TGTGCCAGCAGCTCTGACAGGTCTTACAATGAGCAGTTCTTC CASSSDRSYNEQFF
TRBJ1-5 TRBV19 NA few TGTGCCAGTAGTGCGTCCTTGGGCGGGAGCAATCAGCCCCAGCATTTT CASSASLGGSNQPQHF
TRBJ1-1 TRBV30 TRBD1 NA TGTGCCTGGACCCCCGGGACAGTCAACACTGAAGCTTTCTTT CAWTPGTVNTEAFF
TRBJ1-1 TRBV7-9 TRBD1 NA TGTGCCAGCAGCTTGTCCTCGAGACAGGGGACTGAAGCTTTCTTT CASSLSSRQGTEAFF
TRBJ2-3 TRBV30 TRBD1 NA TGTGCCCGTGCCTGGAGTACTGATACAGGGGCCCGCACAGATACGCAGTATTTT CARAWSTDTGARTDTQYF
TRBJ2-5 TRBV5-4 TRBD1 few TGTGCCAGCAGCCCGAACAGGGGTCAAGAGACCCAGTACTTC CASSPNRGQETQYF
TRBJ1-1 TRBV27 NA few TGTGCCAGCAGTTCCGTTTTGAGGCGGAACACTGAAGCTTTCTTT CASSSVLRRNTEAFF
TRBJ2-1 TRBV7-2 NA NA TGTGCCAGCAGCTTAGGGACTGGAAATGAGCAGTTCTTC CASSLGTGNEQFF
TRBJ2-2 TRBV11-2 NA NA TGTGCCAGCAGCTCCCTCCAGGGAATCCGTAACACCGGGGAGCTGTTTTTT CASSSLQGIRNTGELFF
TRBJ1-4 TRBV29-1 NA few TGCAGCGCCCGCGGGAATACGGAGGGTGAAAAACTGTTTTTT CSARGNTEGEKLFF
TRBJ1-2 TRBV20-1 TRBD1 NA TGCAGTGCCGGCAGGGGGAATGGCTACACCTTC CSAGRGNGYTF
TRBJ1-1 TRBV14 NA NA TGTGCCAGCAGCCAAGAGACAGGAGCCGTTGAAGCTTTCTTT CASSQETGAVEAFF
TRBJ2-5 TRBV5-1 NA few TGCGCCAGCAGCCGCCTCGAAGCGCGGGAGACCCAGTACTTC CASSRLEARETQYF
TRBJ2-3 TRBV5-1 TRBD1 NA TGCGCCAGCAGCCAGACAGGGGCAGATACGCAGTATTTT CASSQTGADTQYF
TRBJ1-2 TRBV9 NA NA TGTGCCAGCAGCCACGGGGGGTTGGTCGGCTATGGCTACACCTTC CASSHGGLVGYGYTF
TRBJ2-7 TRBV5-1 NA NA TGCGCCAGCAGCTCGACTAGTCGTACCGAGCAGTACTTC CASSSTSRTEQYF
TRBJ1-6 TRBV14 NA NA TGTGCCAGCAGCCAATGGCGGAGCTTGAATTCACCCCTCCACTTT CASSQWRSLNSPLHF
TRBJ2-4 TRBV4-3 NA few TGCGCCAGCAGCCAAGATCGGAGGTCCGCCTTGGACATTCAGTACTTC CASSQDRRSALDIQYF
TRBJ2-3 TRBV5-4 TRBD1 few TGTGCCAGCAGCTCCTCTGGACAGGGGTGGGATACGCAGTATTTT CASSSSGQGWDTQYF
TRBJ2-5 TRBV5-4 TRBD2 NA TGTGCCAGCAGCTTCGGACTAGCGGGAGAGACCCAGTACTTC CASSFGLAGETQYF
TRBJ2-5 TRBV4-3 NA few TGCGCCAGCAGCCAAGAGGCAGGGAAGCAAGAGACCCAGTACTTC CASSQEAGKQETQYF
TRBJ2-7 TRBV10-3 NA NA TGTGCCATCAGTGGAGACAGGGAGGACGAGCAGTACTTC CAISGDREDEQYF
TRBJ1-5 TRBV7-2 NA NA TGTGCCAGCAGCTTAGGTATCACGGGTCAGCCCCAGCATTTT CASSLGITGQPQHF
TRBJ2-1 TRBV6-5 TRBD1 NA TGTGCCAGCAGTTACCGGTGGGGACAGGTTGTTCCTGAGCAGTTCTTC CASSYRWGQVVPEQFF
TRBJ2-1 TRBV7-2 NA NA TGTGCCAGCAGCTATCTGGGCAGGGCCTCCTACAATGAGCAGTTCTTC CASSYLGRASYNEQFF
TRBJ1-3 TRBV2 NA NA TGTGCCAGCAGTGAAGAATACTCTGGAAACACCATATATTTT CASSEEYSGNTIYF
TRBJ2-3 TRBV5-1 NA few TGCGCCAGCAGCACTGACAGGCCCCCCACAGATACGCAGTATTTT CASSTDRPPTDTQYF
TRBJ2-1 TRBV7-3 NA NA TGTGCCAGCAGCTTAGCGGGGGAGCAGTTCTTC CASSLAGEQFF
TRBJ2-3 TRBV7-2 TRBD2 NA TGTGCCAGCAGCTTCCCCCGGACTAGCGGGGGATATACGCAGTATTTT CASSFPRTSGGYTQYF
TRBJ2-5 TRBV2 NA few TGTGCCAGCGAGGGGGGGGCTGAGACCCAGTACTTC CASEGGAETQYF
TRBJ1-4 TRBV27 NA NA TGTGCCAGCAGTGAACTACGGTGGGGCGCGGATGAAAAACTGTTTTTT CASSELRWGADEKLFF
TRBJ2-2 TRBV29-1 NA NA TGCAGCGTTGGGGGCAGACCTACGAACACCGGGGAGCTGTTTTTT CSVGGRPTNTGELFF
TRBJ1-1 TRBV2 NA few TGTGCCAGCGTGAGGTACAGGGACACTGAAGCTTTCTTT CASVRYRDTEAFF
TRBJ1-5 TRBV19 TRBD1 few TGTGCCAGTAGAGACAGGGTTGACAATCAGCCCCAGCATTTT CASRDRVDNQPQHF
TRBJ2-3 TRBV5-6 TRBD1 few TGTGCCAGCAGCGCGGGACAGGGGACAGATACGCAGTATTTT CASSAGQGTDTQYF
TRBJ2-7 TRBV5-1 TRBD1 few TGCGCCAGCAGCACGGGACAGAGATACGAGCAGTACTTC CASSTGQRYEQYF
TRBJ2-7 TRBV4-2 NA few TGTGCCAGCAGCCAGGGTATAGAGCGACCCTATTACGAGCAGTACTTC CASSQGIERPYYEQYF